The clone carrying this T cell receptor (beta chain) was detected only a few times. Antigen unknown. Trimming removed 6 bases from V and 1 base from J; junction bases left unmatched: 7. This CDR3 has 16 amino acids. CDR1 is SNHLY, CDR2 FYNNEI, per germline. One entry per CDR3 protein results from TCRdb running MiXCR on the reads. This table holds about 180,000 distinct CDR3 sequences, roughly 20% found once. This entry belongs to a study of T cell repertoires in cytomegalovirus infection. As for the study in general: Researchers turned to recently identified HLA-C-restricted CMV epitopes as well as well-studied HLA-B-restricted ones. It can be stated that public TCR beta signatures indicated CMV infection as well as a matching HLA type.

Study outcomes and limitations: HLA-C-restricted, CMV-specific TCR beta clonotypes were dominant ex vivo.

This receptor was identified in a human donor in good health (CMV status not recorded). Some clones in this sample may be carry-over from other donors' samples. V usage is TRBV2 and J usage is TRBJ2-7, with 12 bases aligning to TRBD2. The source was CD8+ T cells from cultured PBMCs, collected from culture after CMV antigen stimulation. The CDR3 bases are TGTGCCAGCAGACCGGGACTAGCGGGTCGATCCTACGAGCAGTACTTC. Translation: CASRPGLAGRSYEQYF.